The clone carrying this T cell receptor beta chain has just one count. Its target is unknown. Since a much larger clone is just one base distant, this may be a read error. Without the conserved terminal phenylalanine or tryptophan, this CDR3 likely stems from a read error. The sample comes from a study of blood T cells in healthy people across ages. Study results and caveats: In long-lived donors, naive CD4+ cell counts and diversity exceeded those of aged donors. Diversity of TCR beta per million T cells declined in a roughly linear way with age.

The CDR3 runs 14 residues. Germline V CDR1 and CDR2: SGHVS, FNYEAQ. Trimming pared 5 bases from V and 2 bases from J, leaving 11 bases between. A sample-barcoded 5' primer and a J-beta primer mix were used in a second PCR of roughly 7 to 11 cycles. Using its own MiXCR run on the 5' RACE reads, TCRdb lists one record per CDR3 protein. The repertoire has hundreds of thousands of distinct CDR3 sequences, about 32% of them found once; the top ten carry 15%. Per individual sample, total RNA of at least 6 micrograms was extracted. This chain connects TRBV7-6 to TRBJ2-3, with D perhaps matching TRBD2 (6 bases). The sequenced sample consisted of blood. The sequence was obtained from a woman aged 80 or older in good health. The CDR3 coding sequence is TGTGCCAGCAGCCGGGGGAGTTACACAGATACGCAGTATTTG. It translates to CASSRGSYTDTQYL.